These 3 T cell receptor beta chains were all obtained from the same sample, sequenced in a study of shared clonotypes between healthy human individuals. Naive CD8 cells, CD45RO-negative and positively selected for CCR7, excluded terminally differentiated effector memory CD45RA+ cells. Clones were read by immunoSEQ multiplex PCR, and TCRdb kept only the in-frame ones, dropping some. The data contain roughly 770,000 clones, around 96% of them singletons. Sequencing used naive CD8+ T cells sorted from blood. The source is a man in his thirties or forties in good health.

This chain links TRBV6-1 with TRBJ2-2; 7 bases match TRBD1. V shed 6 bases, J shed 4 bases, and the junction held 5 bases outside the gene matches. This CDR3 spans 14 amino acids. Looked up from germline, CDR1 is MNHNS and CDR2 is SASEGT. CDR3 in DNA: TGTGCCAGCAGCGAGGGACAGTTCACCGGGGAGCTGTTTTTT. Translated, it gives CASSEGQFTGELFF.

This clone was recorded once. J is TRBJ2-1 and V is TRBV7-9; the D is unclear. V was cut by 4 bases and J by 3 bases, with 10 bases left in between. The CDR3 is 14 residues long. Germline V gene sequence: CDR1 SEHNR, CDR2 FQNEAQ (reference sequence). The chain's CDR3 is CASSSGAGYNEQFF. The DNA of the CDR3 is TGTGCCAGCAGCTCGGGCGCAGGCTACAATGAGCAGTTCTTC.

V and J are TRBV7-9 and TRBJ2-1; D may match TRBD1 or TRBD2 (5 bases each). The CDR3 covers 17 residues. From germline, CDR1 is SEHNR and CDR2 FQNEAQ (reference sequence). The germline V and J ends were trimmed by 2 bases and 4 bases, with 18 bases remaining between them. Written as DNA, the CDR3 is TGTGCCAGCAGCTTAAGTAGCCGAGGGCAGGGTTACAATGAGCAGTTCTTC. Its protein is CASSLSSRGQGYNEQFF.